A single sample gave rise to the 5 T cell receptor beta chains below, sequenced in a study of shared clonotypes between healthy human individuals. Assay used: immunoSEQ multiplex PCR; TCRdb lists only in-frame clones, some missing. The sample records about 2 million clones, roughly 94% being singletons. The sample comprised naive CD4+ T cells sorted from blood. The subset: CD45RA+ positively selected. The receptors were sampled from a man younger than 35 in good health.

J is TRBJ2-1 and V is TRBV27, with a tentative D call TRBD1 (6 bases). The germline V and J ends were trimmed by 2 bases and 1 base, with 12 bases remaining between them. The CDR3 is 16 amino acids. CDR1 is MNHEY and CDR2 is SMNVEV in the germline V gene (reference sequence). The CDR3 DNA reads TGTGCCAGCAGTTTAGGGAGAGGACAGTCCTACAATGAGCAGTTCTTC. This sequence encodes CASSLGRGQSYNEQFF.

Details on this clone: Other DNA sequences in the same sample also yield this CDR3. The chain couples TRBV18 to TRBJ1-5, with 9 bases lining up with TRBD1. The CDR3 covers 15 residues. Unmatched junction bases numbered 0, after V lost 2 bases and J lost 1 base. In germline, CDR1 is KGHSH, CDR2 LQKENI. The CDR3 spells CASSPGQGSNQPQHF. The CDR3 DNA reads TGTGCCAGCTCACCAGGACAGGGGAGCAATCAGCCCCAGCATTTT.

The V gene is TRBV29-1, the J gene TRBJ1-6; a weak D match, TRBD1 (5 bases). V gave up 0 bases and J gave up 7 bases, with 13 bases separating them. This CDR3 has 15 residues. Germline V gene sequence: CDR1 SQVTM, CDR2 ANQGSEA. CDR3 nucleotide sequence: TGCAGCGTTGAAGATTGGGGACTTAGGAATTCACCCCTCCACTTT. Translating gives CSVEDWGLRNSPLHF. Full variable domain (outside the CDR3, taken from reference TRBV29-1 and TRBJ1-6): SAVISQKPSRDICQRGTSLTIQCQVDSQVTMMFWYRQQPGQSLTLIATANQGSEATYESGFVIDKFPISRPNLTFSTLTVSNMSPEDSSIYLCSVEDWGLRNSPLHFGNGTRLTVT.

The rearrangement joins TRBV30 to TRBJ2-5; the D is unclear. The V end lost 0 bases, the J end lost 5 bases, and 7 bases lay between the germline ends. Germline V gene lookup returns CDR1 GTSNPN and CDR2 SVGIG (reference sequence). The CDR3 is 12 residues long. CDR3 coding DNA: TGTGCCTGGAGTGTTAACCGGGAGACCCAGTACTTC. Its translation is CAWSVNRETQYF.

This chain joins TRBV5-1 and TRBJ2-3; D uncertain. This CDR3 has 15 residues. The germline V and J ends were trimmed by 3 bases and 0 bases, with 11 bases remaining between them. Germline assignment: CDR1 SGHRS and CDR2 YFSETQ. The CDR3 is CASSSDGASTDTQYF. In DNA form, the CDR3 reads TGCGCCAGCAGCTCCGACGGAGCCAGCACAGATACGCAGTATTTT.